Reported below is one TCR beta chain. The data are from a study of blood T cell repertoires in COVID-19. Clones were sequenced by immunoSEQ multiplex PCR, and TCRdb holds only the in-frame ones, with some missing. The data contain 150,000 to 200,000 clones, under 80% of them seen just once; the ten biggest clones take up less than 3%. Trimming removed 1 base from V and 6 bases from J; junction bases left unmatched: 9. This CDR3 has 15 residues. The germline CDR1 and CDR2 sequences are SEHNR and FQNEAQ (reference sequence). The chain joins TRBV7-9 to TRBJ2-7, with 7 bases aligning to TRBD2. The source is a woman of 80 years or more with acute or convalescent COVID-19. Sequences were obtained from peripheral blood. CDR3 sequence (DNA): TGTGCCAGCAGCTTAGAGGGCGGGAGTATGAGCGAGCAGTACTTC. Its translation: CASSLEGGSMSEQYF.